This TCR beta chain appears in the sequencing data of a study of CXCR3-negative and CXCR3-positive naive CD8 T cells. Germline V lookup: CDR1 SGDLS, CDR2 YYNGEE. The CDR3 is 17 amino acids. Carrying UMI labels, the TRB cDNA libraries were prepared through 5' RACE. TCRdb re-called the 5' RACE reads; every CDR3 protein appears as one record, without DNA. This sample's table has 100,000 to 150,000 distinct CDR3 sequences. A word on this clonotype: The antigen is not known.

Broader study findings: Memory CD8+ cells had much lower diversity, and both naive subsets had comparably high diversity. Against CXCR3-negative naive cells, CXCR3-positive naive cells showed more hydrophobic TRB CDR3s.

The sample was naive CXCR3- CD8+ T cells from blood. The subset denotes: CD45RO-CCR7+CD27+CD95- naive CD8+ T cells lacking CXCR3 (TNR3-). The receptor comes from a human donor in good health. Some clones in this sample may be carry-over from other donors' samples. The chain has TRBV9 and TRBJ1-5; TCRdb names TRBD1, which stays unverified in the absence of DNA. The chain's CDR3 is CASSAAGGTWATEPQHF.